Listed below are T cell receptor beta chains from one sample, sequenced in a study of shared T cell receptors in the human thymus. Some clones are missing from TCRdb's copy, which holds only in-frame ones; the method was immunoSEQ multiplex PCR. The sample contains a few hundred thousand clones, roughly 94% of which appear only once. Sequenced input: thymocytes. The origin of the receptors is a human donor. The CDR3 runs from the conserved cysteine through the conserved F or W. The order of the fields is V gene, J gene, D gene, clone size, CDR3 DNA, CDR3 protein. A D gene is named only where the DNA matches it firmly. Expanded clones get a size class; other rows say once, few or many, or leave the size out.

V: TRBV7-9
J: TRBJ2-1
D: .
size: .
DNA: TGTGCCAGCAGCTTAGAACCCGATGAGCAGTTCTTC
CDR3: CASSLEPDEQFF

V: TRBV5-3
J: TRBJ2-2
D: .
size: .
DNA: TGTGCCAGAAGCTCCTGGACTAAGAACACCGGGGAGCTGTTTTTT
CDR3: CARSSWTKNTGELFF

V: TRBV5-1
J: TRBJ2-7
D: TRBD2
size: .
DNA: TGCGCCAGCAGCTTCCTAGCGGGAAGGGAATTATACGAGCAGTACTTC
CDR3: CASSFLAGRELYEQYF

V: TRBV30
J: TRBJ2-7
D: .
size: .
DNA: TGTGCCTGGAGGGGAATTGGGCCATTTGGGCAGTACTTC
CDR3: CAWRGIGPFGQYF

V: TRBV27
J: TRBJ2-3
D: .
size: .
DNA: TGTGCCAGCAGTTTACAGGGGAGGTGGACAGATACGCAGTATTTT
CDR3: CASSLQGRWTDTQYF

V: TRBV4-3
J: TRBJ2-7
D: .
size: once
DNA: TGCGCCAGCAGCCAAAAGGGGGACCCGGACCCAGACTACGAGCAGTACTTC
CDR3: CASSQKGDPDPDYEQYF

V: TRBV18
J: TRBJ1-4
D: .
size: .
DNA: TGTGCCAGCTCCCCCCGGCAGGGACATAATGAAAAACTGTTTTTT
CDR3: CASSPRQGHNEKLFF

V: TRBV5-1
J: TRBJ2-7
D: TRBD2
size: .
DNA: TGCGCCAGCAGCTGGTCCGGGACTAGCGGTAGTGAGCAGTACTTC
CDR3: CASSWSGTSGSEQYF

V: TRBV6-1
J: TRBJ2-1
D: .
size: .
DNA: TGTGCCAGCAGTGTACACTACAATGAGCAGTTCTTC
CDR3: CASSVHYNEQFF

V: TRBV7-3
J: TRBJ2-1
D: TRBD2
size: .
DNA: TGTGCCAGCAGCAATAATGCGACTAGCAAGCAGTTCTTC
CDR3: CASSNNATSKQFF

V: TRBV2
J: TRBJ2-1
D: .
size: .
DNA: TGTGCCAGCGGAAGGGGGACCAGCCTTTTCTATGAGCAGTTCTTC
CDR3: CASGRGTSLFYEQFF

V: TRBV27
J: TRBJ2-7
D: TRBD2
size: .
DNA: TGTGCCAGCAGTTTCCGGCCCCTAGCGGGCCCGTCCGCCTACGAGCAGTACTTC
CDR3: CASSFRPLAGPSAYEQYF

V: TRBV19
J: TRBJ1-5
D: .
size: .
DNA: TGTGCCAGTAGTACCCCTTTTAGGGGGGGTATGGGCAATCAGCCCCAGCATTTT
CDR3: CASSTPFRGGMGNQPQHF

V: TRBV7-8
J: TRBJ1-1
D: .
size: .
DNA: TGTGCCAGCAGCTTAGCGGGACACCTGAACACTGAAGCTTTCTTT
CDR3: CASSLAGHLNTEAFF

V: TRBV27
J: TRBJ2-1
D: TRBD2
size: .
DNA: TGTGCCAGCAGTTTAGGGCTAGCGGAATCCTACAATGAGCAGTTCTTC
CDR3: CASSLGLAESYNEQFF

V: TRBV27
J: TRBJ2-7
D: TRBD1
size: .
DNA: TGTGCCAGCAGTTTATACAGGGGGTCCTACGAGCAGTACTTC
CDR3: CASSLYRGSYEQYF

V: TRBV5-6
J: TRBJ2-2
D: .
size: .
DNA: TGTGCCAGCAGCTGGGACACCCTGGCCGGGGAGCTGTTTTTT
CDR3: CASSWDTLAGELFF

V: TRBV7-9
J: TRBJ1-5
D: .
size: .
DNA: TGTGCCAGCAGATCAGGGGATAGCAATCAGCCCCAGCATTTT
CDR3: CASRSGDSNQPQHF

V: TRBV19
J: TRBJ2-3
D: .
size: .
DNA: TGTGCCAGTAGTACCTCCGGGGGAGCGCGACGCACAGATACGCAGTATTTT
CDR3: CASSTSGGARRTDTQYF

V: TRBV28
J: TRBJ1-4
D: .
size: once
DNA: TGTGCCAGCAGTTTGTTTAGACGCCTGCCGGAAAAACTGTTTTTT
CDR3: CASSLFRRLPEKLFF

V: TRBV6-1
J: TRBJ2-2
D: .
size: once
DNA: TGTGCCAGCAGTGGAACCAACAGGGCAAGGTACACCGGGGAGCTGTTTTTT
CDR3: CASSGTNRARYTGELFF

V: TRBV4-1
J: TRBJ2-3
D: .
size: .
DNA: TGCGCCAGCAGCCGAAGGGCCGAGAATAGCACAGATACGCAGTATTTT
CDR3: CASSRRAENSTDTQYF

V: TRBV28
J: TRBJ2-3
D: .
size: .
DNA: TGTGCCAGCAGTCTCCAGGGGCGACGGGAGGATACGCAGTATTTT
CDR3: CASSLQGRREDTQYF

V: TRBV7-2
J: TRBJ2-2
D: .
size: .
DNA: TGTGCCAGCAGCTTAGGAGGGAGTGCGGACACCGGGGAGCTGTTTTTT
CDR3: CASSLGGSADTGELFF

V: TRBV25-1
J: TRBJ2-5
D: .
size: .
DNA: TGTGCCAGCAGGGACAGCCAAGAGACCCAGTACTTC
CDR3: CASRDSQETQYF

V: TRBV6-1
J: TRBJ2-7
D: .
size: .
DNA: TGTGCCAGCCTCCCGGGACAAGCCTACGAGCAGTACTTC
CDR3: CASLPGQAYEQYF

V: TRBV13
J: TRBJ2-7
D: TRBD2
size: once
DNA: TGTGCCAGCAGCTCCCCCGGACTAGCGGTGATAACGGGGGGTTACGAGCAGTACTTC
CDR3: CASSSPGLAVITGGYEQYF

V: TRBV4-2
J: TRBJ1-1
D: TRBD1
size: .
DNA: TGTGCCAGCAGCCAACCGAACAGGGGGTACACTGAAGCTTTCTTT
CDR3: CASSQPNRGYTEAFF

V: TRBV6-4
J: TRBJ2-2
D: .
size: .
DNA: TGTGCCAGCAGTGACAGGAGGTTTACCGGGGAGCTGTTTTTT
CDR3: CASSDRRFTGELFF

V: TRBV7-9
J: TRBJ2-7
D: .
size: .
DNA: TGTGCCAGCAGCTTATTTCCCCGGACAGCAAGTTACGAGCAGTACTTC
CDR3: CASSLFPRTASYEQYF

V: TRBV5-4
J: TRBJ2-1
D: .
size: once
DNA: TGTGCCAGCAGCACTGGGGGCTCGGACAATGAGCAGTTCTTC
CDR3: CASSTGGSDNEQFF

V: TRBV19
J: TRBJ1-3
D: TRBD1
size: .
DNA: TGTGCCAGTAGTCCTGGACAGGGCGCGGCTGGAAACACCATATATTTT
CDR3: CASSPGQGAAGNTIYF

V: TRBV6-4
J: TRBJ2-1
D: .
size: .
DNA: TGTGCCAGCAGTGTATGGGGCCACTACAATGAGCAGTTCTTC
CDR3: CASSVWGHYNEQFF

V: TRBV6-1
J: TRBJ2-7
D: .
size: .
DNA: TGTGCCAGCAGTGATAAGGTACCGCTACTATCCTACGAGCAGTACTTC
CDR3: CASSDKVPLLSYEQYF

V: TRBV11-2
J: TRBJ2-5
D: TRBD2
size: .
DNA: TGTGCCAGCAGCTCTAGCGGGCAAGGGCACCAAGAGACCCAGTACTTC
CDR3: CASSSSGQGHQETQYF

V: TRBV15
J: TRBJ1-2
D: TRBD1
size: .
DNA: TGTGCCACCAGCAGAGATCTTGACCAGGGGGACAACGGCTACACCTTC
CDR3: CATSRDLDQGDNGYTF

V: TRBV10-1
J: TRBJ2-2
D: TRBD1
size: .
DNA: TGCGCCAGCAGTGAGTCGACGGGGACAGGGGACACCGGGGAGCTGTTTTTT
CDR3: CASSESTGTGDTGELFF

V: TRBV6-4
J: TRBJ2-2
D: .
size: .
DNA: TGTGCCAGCAGTGACCAACCGGAGGATAACACCGGGGAGCTGTTTTTT
CDR3: CASSDQPEDNTGELFF

V: TRBV30
J: TRBJ2-6
D: TRBD1
size: .
DNA: TGTGCCTGGCGAGGGACAGCCTTCTCTGGGGCCAACGTCCTGACTTTC
CDR3: CAWRGTAFSGANVLTF

V: TRBV18
J: TRBJ2-5
D: .
size: .
DNA: TGTGCCAGCTCCAAGACAGACCAAGAGACCCAGTACTTC
CDR3: CASSKTDQETQYF

V: TRBV7-9
J: TRBJ1-1
D: TRBD1
size: .
DNA: TGTGCCAGCAGCCGACAGGGAATGGGTGAGTCCCTTGAAGCTTTCTTT
CDR3: CASSRQGMGESLEAFF

V: TRBV7-9
J: TRBJ1-4
D: .
size: .
DNA: TGTGCCAGCAGCGTCCAGCTCGCGGGCCAAAATGAAAAACTGTTTTTT
CDR3: CASSVQLAGQNEKLFF

V: TRBV5-1
J: TRBJ2-3
D: TRBD2
size: .
DNA: TGCGCCAGCACCATAAGGGGACTACCCACTAGCACAGATACGCAGTATTTT
CDR3: CASTIRGLPTSTDTQYF

V: TRBV7-6
J: TRBJ2-5
D: TRBD2
size: .
DNA: TGTGCCAGCAGCCAGCAGGGACTAGTCCAAGAGACCCAGTACTTC
CDR3: CASSQQGLVQETQYF

V: TRBV15
J: TRBJ2-1
D: .
size: .
DNA: TGTGCCACCAGCAGAGAGGCAGGGATAGGCTCCTACAATGAGCAGTTCTTC
CDR3: CATSREAGIGSYNEQFF